The rows below give T cell receptor beta chains drawn from one sample of a study of OX40 agonist ivuxolimab in advanced cancers. The table came from immunoSEQ multiplex PCR; TCRdb's copy has only in-frame clones and leaves some out. In the table there are 80,000 to 100,000 clones, 86% of which are singletons. The sample in question was CD4+ or CD8+ T cells sorted from blood, obtained in a trial of the OX40 agonist ivuxolimab. These TCRs come from an adult with an advanced solid tumor such as melanoma, head and neck, liver or kidney cancer. The conserved cysteine and the conserved F or W are not part of the CDR3 here. Fields, in order: V gene, J gene, CDR3 protein.

TRBV10-3	TRBJ1-1	AISGTVNTEAF
TRBV30	TRBJ2-1	AWSLPRDQYSEQF
TRBV7-3	TRBJ2-1	ASSLRGGSYNEQF
TRBV6-1	TRBJ2-7	ASLQGNSYEQY
TRBV30	TRBJ1-4	ARGPRVGEKLF
TRBV7-3	TRBJ1-2	ASSAPGDIGYT
TRBV29-1	TRBJ2-1	SVGRLDRGEF
TRBV29-1	TRBJ1-1	SVEDRRGGTEAF
TRBV11-2	TRBJ1-1	ASSPLGGGVTEAF
TRBV7-6	TRBJ2-2	ASEKLGANTGELF
TRBV5-1	TRBJ1-1	ASSLTHGHLAF
TRBV6-5	TRBJ2-7	ASSYRAYEQY
TRBV7-6	TRBJ2-7	ASSSKTSGPYEQY
TRBV6-4	TRBJ2-5	ASSLGGQGRETQY
TRBV30	TRBJ1-2	AWSGQGRTYGYT
TRBV29-1	TRBJ2-7	SVVVLAGAYEQY
TRBV2	TRBJ2-1	ASSANRGQGNEQF
TRBV11-3	TRBJ2-5	ASSSTGTTEGTQY
TRBV30	TRBJ1-1	AWSVGVGTEAF
TRBV19	TRBJ1-1	ASSGAPTEAF
TRBV6-5	TRBJ2-2	ASSYSLGVGTGELF
TRBV7-9	TRBJ2-5	ASSPTQAQETQY
TRBV11-3	TRBJ2-3	ASSLGVASDTQY
TRBV6-6	TRBJ1-3	ASGDIAGIGNTIY
TRBV6-1	TRBJ1-3	ATLGPYGGNTIY
TRBV19	TRBJ1-5	ASSIPQGYSNQPQH
TRBV18	TRBJ1-1	ASSLSVNTEAF
TRBV30	TRBJ1-3	AWSQQPGNTIY
TRBV6-6	TRBJ1-1	ASSYSGRTNTEAF
TRBV19	TRBJ2-1	ASSIGGRIYEQF
TRBV2	TRBJ2-3	ASRGTTTDTQY
TRBV6-5	TRBJ1-6	ASTLDTSYNSPLH
TRBV10-3	TRBJ2-1	AIRDLSGRGDEQF
TRBV4-2	TRBJ2-2	ASSQKRGLALGGELF
TRBV9	TRBJ1-3	ASSVATGPGNTIY
TRBV5-1	TRBJ2-1	ASSFRDRGLGEQF
TRBV30	TRBJ1-5	AWSYRGQPQH
TRBV11-2	TRBJ2-1	ASSRGQGTYNEQF
TRBV2	TRBJ1-2	ASRGPIAYGYT
TRBV19	TRBJ2-2	ASSILREWDFSGELF